A single sample gave rise to the 27 T cell receptor beta chains below, sequenced in a study of blood T cell repertoires in COVID-19. Sequencing was performed with immunoSEQ multiplex PCR; in TCRdb, only in-frame clones are kept and a portion is missing. Here the sample spans roughly 68,000 clones, about 88% being singletons. Sequencing was done on a sample of peripheral blood. The receptors derive from a woman aged 60-75 years with COVID-19, enrolled during active disease.

This clone showed up just once. The gene calls are TRBV23-1 and TRBJ2-7; TRBD1 aligns across 11 bases. TRBV23-1 qualifies as an ORF whose function is uncertain. The CDR3 spans 18 residues. J lost 7 bases, V lost 4 bases, and 18 bases had no gene match. CDR3 sequence (DNA): TGCGCCAGCAGTCCCCCAAAGGGGGACAGGGGGTCTAATTATGAGCAGTACTTC. It translates to CASSPPKGDRGSNYEQYF.

The V call is TRBV6-5, the J call TRBJ2-5; TRBD2 aligns across 9 bases. The V gene's germline CDR1 is MNHEY and CDR2 SVGAGI. The CDR3 contains 14 residues. After removal of 5 bases from V and 6 bases from J, the junction contained 7 bases not matched to a gene. CDR3 sequence reads: CASSLREGGKTQYF. The DNA for the CDR3 is TGTGCCAGCAGTCTGCGGGAGGGTGGGAAGACCCAGTACTTC.

The gene calls are TRBV12-5 and TRBJ1-2; perhaps TRBD1 as D (5 bases). This CDR3 has 13 residues. Trimming left V 2 bases short and J 7 bases short, with 11 bases between. Germline V gives CDR1 LGHNT, CDR2 FRNRAP. CDR3 protein: CASGLSRVLGYTF. CDR3 nucleotide sequence: TGTGCTAGTGGTTTGTCCAGGGTTCTTGGCTACACCTTC.

The rearrangement uses TRBV10-1 and TRBJ1-2, with D perhaps matching TRBD1 (6 bases). CDR1 is WNHNN, CDR2 SYGVQD, per germline (reference sequence). V was shortened by 6 bases and J by 1 base, with 9 bases between the two germline ends. The CDR3 totals 13 residues. The CDR3 nucleotides read TGCGCCAGCAGCGCAGGGGTTAACTATGGCTACACCTTC. Translated: CASSAGVNYGYTF.

This clone was recorded once. V and J are TRBV5-1 and TRBJ2-1, with 11 bases that match TRBD1. J was trimmed by 7 bases and V by 5 bases; bases with no gene match: 17. The CDR3 consists of 18 residues. Germline loops: CDR1 SGHRS, CDR2 YFSETQ. The CDR3 nucleotides are TGCGCCAGCAGTAACCTCCTAATCGGGACAGGGGGTAGGAATGAGCAGTTCTTC. Translation: CASSNLLIGTGGRNEQFF.

This clone was counted ten times or more. V usage is TRBV27 and J usage is TRBJ1-1; a weak D match, TRBD1 (5 bases). Trimming cost V 10 bases and J 0 bases, with 12 bases left between them. Germline CDR1 MNHEY, CDR2 SMNVEV (reference sequence). There are 13 residues in the CDR3. CDR3 sequence reads: CATQDNLNTEAFF. As DNA, the CDR3 is TGTGCCACCCAGGACAACCTGAACACTGAAGCTTTCTTT.

CDR3 DNA sequence: TGCGCCAGCAGCCAAGCCGACAGGGGAAAGGGTGGCTACACCTTC. It encodes CASSQADRGKGGYTF. The J gene is TRBJ1-2, the V gene TRBV4-1; 8 bases map to TRBD1. J lost 7 bases, V lost 1 base, and 8 bases had no gene match. The CDR3 runs 15 residues. CDR1 is MGHRA, CDR2 YSYEKL, per germline.

The J gene is TRBJ2-7, the V gene TRBV5-1; maybe TRBD2 (6 bases). Germline loops: CDR1 SGHRS, CDR2 YFSETQ. The CDR3 sequence is 15 residues long. The germline V and J ends were trimmed by 0 bases and 2 bases, with 12 bases remaining between them. This CDR3 reads CASSLAGGTPYEQYF. DNA of the CDR3: TGCGCCAGCAGCTTGGCCGGCGGGACCCCCTACGAGCAGTACTTC. The full variable domain, rest sourced from reference TRBV5-1 and TRBJ2-7, is KAGVTQTPRYLIKTRGQQVTLSCSPISGHRSVSWYQQTPGQGLQFLFEYFSETQRNKGNFPGRFSGRQFSNSRSEMNVSTLELGDSALYLCASSLAGGTPYEQYFGPGTRLTVT.

CDR3 loop: CASSRLVPAGELFF. The CDR3 coding sequence is TGTGCCAGCAGCCGACTAGTTCCTGCCGGGGAGCTGTTTTTT. The chain joins TRBV6-2 or TRBV6-3 to TRBJ2-2; TRBD2 is a possible D gene (6 bases). Looked up from germline, CDR1 is MNHEY and CDR2 is SVGEGT. V was pared by 6 bases and J by 6 bases, with 14 bases between. The CDR3 totals 14 residues.

This clone was counted a single time. The genes are TRBV6-2 or TRBV6-3 and TRBJ1-1; D not certain. Germline CDR1 reads MNHEY; CDR2 reads SVGEGT. Trimming shortened V by 4 bases and J by 4 bases, and 10 bases separated the two germline ends. The CDR3 contains 13 residues. CDR3: CASSSNQATEAFF. The CDR3 bases are TGTGCCAGCAGTTCTAACCAGGCCACTGAAGCTTTCTTT.

This clone was picked up a small number of times. The V gene is TRBV6-5, the J gene TRBJ2-3; D unclear. Germline V gene lookup returns CDR1 MNHEY and CDR2 SVGAGI. Between the trimmed V and J ends, which lost 0 bases and 0 bases, there was a span of 10 bases. The CDR3 runs 16 residues. This chain's CDR3 is CASSYSTRISTDTQYF. CDR3 nucleotide sequence: TGTGCCAGCAGTTACTCGACTCGGATTAGCACAGATACGCAGTATTTT.

The chain uses TRBV4-1 and TRBJ1-2; D remains unclear. The germline CDR1 and CDR2 sequences are MGHRA and YSYEKL. This CDR3 is 14 amino acids long. The ends were cut back, 4 bases at V and 2 bases at J, with 11 bases in the middle. The DNA of the CDR3 is TGCGCCAGCAGCCTGTACGGGGAAAACTATGGCTACACCTTC. Its translation: CASSLYGENYGYTF.

This chain connects TRBV19 to TRBJ1-1; D might be TRBD1 (6 bases). Germline CDR1 and CDR2: LNHDA and SQIVND (reference sequence). The CDR3 totals 14 residues. The V end was cut by 4 bases, the J end by 6 bases, with 15 bases between. The CDR3 DNA sequence: TGTGCCAGTAGTAACCCTAGGGGGTCCGCTGAAGCTTTCTTT. As protein: CASSNPRGSAEAFF.

V is TRBV7-9 and J is TRBJ2-1, with D perhaps matching TRBD1 (5 bases). The V end was cut by 1 base, the J end by 5 bases, with 9 bases between. Germline lookup yields CDR1 SEHNR and CDR2 FQNEAQ (reference sequence). This CDR3 comprises 14 residues. CDR3 bases: TGTGCCAGCAGCTTAGAATGGGGCAACAATGAGCAGTTCTTC. This gives the protein CASSLEWGNNEQFF. Using reference TRBV7-9 and TRBJ2-1 for the parts outside the CDR3, the full variable domain is DTGVSQNPRHKITKRGQNVTFRCDPISEHNRLYWYRQTLGQGPEFLTYFQNEAQLEKSRLLSDRFSAERPKGSFSTLEIQRTEQGDSAMYLCASSLEWGNNEQFFGPGTRLTVL.

V usage is TRBV19 and J usage is TRBJ2-1; a possible D gene is TRBD2 (6 bases). Germline V CDR1 and CDR2: LNHDA, SQIVND (reference sequence). The CDR3 extends over 15 amino acids. V dropped 3 bases and J dropped 8 bases, with 17 bases sitting between them. For the CDR3, the DNA is TGTGCCAGTAGTATTGGGCTTGGGGGGAGCGATGAGCAGTTCTTC. Amino acid sequence: CASSIGLGGSDEQFF.

This chain joins TRBV30 and TRBJ2-2, with 8 nucleotides matching TRBD2. There are 15 residues in the CDR3. Germline CDR1 and CDR2: GTSNPN and SVGIG (reference sequence). The ends lost 2 bases at V and 6 bases at J; junction bases unmatched: 8. CDR3 sequence (DNA): TGTGCCTGGAGTCGGGCGGGGGGACGATCCGGGGAGCTGTTTTTT. As protein: CAWSRAGGRSGELFF.

This clone was observed once. The chain joins TRBV19 to TRBJ1-5, with a possible D match to TRBD1 (5 bases). The CDR3 contains 15 residues. Germline lookup yields CDR1 LNHDA and CDR2 SQIVND (reference sequence). Trimming left V 4 bases short and J 3 bases short, with 13 bases between. Here the CDR3 reads CASSTGGDHNQPQHF. The CDR3 nucleotides are TGTGCCAGTAGTACGGGGGGGGACCACAATCAGCCCCAGCATTTT.

This chain connects TRBV7-2 to TRBJ2-1; perhaps TRBD2 as D (5 bases). The V gene lost 1 base and the J gene lost 9 bases, with 25 bases spanning the gap. This CDR3 has 18 residues. From germline, CDR1 is SGHTA and CDR2 FQGNSA. The CDR3 coding sequence is TGTGCCAGCAGCTTAGGAATGAGGGCTAGATCCCTTGAGGTTGAGCAGTTCTTC. Amino acid sequence: CASSLGMRARSLEVEQFF. Combining the CDR3 with reference TRBV7-2 and TRBJ2-1 gives the whole variable domain GAGVSQSPSNKVTEKGKDVELRCDPISGHTALYWYRQSLGQGLEFLIYFQGNSAPDKSGLPSDRFSAERTGGSVSTLTIQRTQQEDSAVYLCASSLGMRARSLEVEQFFGPGTRLTVL.

This chain joins TRBV14 and TRBJ1-5; 7 nucleotides match TRBD1. The CDR3 spans 19 residues. Germline V lookup: CDR1 SGHDN, CDR2 FVKESK. V was pared by 4 bases and J by 7 bases, with 22 bases of the junction left unmatched. The CDR3 DNA sequence: TGTGCCAGCAGCCGACACCGGGACAGTAAAAGGGGAAGATACCAGCCCCAGCATTTT. Translated: CASSRHRDSKRGRYQPQHF.

The chain combines TRBV19 with TRBJ1-2, with D possibly being TRBD1 (5 bases). V was clipped by 5 bases and J by 2 bases, with 15 bases between them. CDR3 size: 15 residues. CDR1 LNHDA and CDR2 SQIVND come from the germline V gene (reference sequence). CDR3 DNA sequence: TGTGCCAGTAGTTCTTACCTTCGACAGAACTATGGCTACACCTTC. Protein: CASSSYLRQNYGYTF.

The genes are TRBV18 and TRBJ1-4; D call uncertain. Germline loops: CDR1 KGHSH, CDR2 LQKENI. The V end lost 3 bases, the J end lost 8 bases, and 7 bases lay between the germline ends. This CDR3 contains 12 residues. CDR3 in DNA: TGTGCCAGCTCACCCGCGGGAGAAAAACTGTTTTTT. Residues: CASSPAGEKLFF.

The chain is built from TRBV3-1 (or the pseudogene TRBV3-2) and TRBJ1-5, with a possible D match to TRBD1 (5 bases). The CDR3 runs to 16 residues. CDR1 is LGHDT and CDR2 is YNNKEL in the germline V gene (reference sequence). The V and J ends lost 0 bases and 2 bases respectively, with 11 bases between them. The CDR3 spells CASSQDDSVGNQPQHF. The DNA of the CDR3 is TGTGCCAGCAGCCAAGATGACAGCGTGGGCAATCAGCCCCAGCATTTT.

The gene calls are TRBV7-9 and TRBJ1-2; 9 positions agree with TRBD1. With V trimmed by 0 bases and J by 6 bases, 8 bases remained unmatched. CDR3 length equals 16 residues. From germline, CDR1 is SEHNR and CDR2 FQNEAQ (reference sequence). The CDR3 region has the DNA TGTGCCAGCAGCTTAGCTTACCGGGACAGGGATAATGGCTACACCTTC. This encodes CASSLAYRDRDNGYTF.

The rearrangement links TRBV14 to TRBJ1-5; D call uncertain. The CDR3 covers 10 residues. Per germline, CDR1 SGHDN and CDR2 FVKESK. V dropped 4 bases and J dropped 11 bases, with 6 bases sitting between them. The CDR3 sequence: CASSPLSQHF. CDR3 DNA: TGTGCCAGCAGCCCCTTGTCCCAGCATTTT.

This clone was counted only a few times. CDR3 sequence reads: CASSVGATSREQYF. Written as DNA, the CDR3 is TGTGCCAGCAGCGTAGGAGCTACCTCCAGGGAGCAGTACTTC. This chain joins TRBV9 and TRBJ2-7, with D unresolved. The CDR3 covers 14 residues. Per germline, CDR1 SGDLS and CDR2 YYNGEE. Deletions cut 0 bases from V and 7 bases from J, with 14 bases between.

The gene calls are TRBV10-1 and TRBJ2-5, with 8 bases lining up with TRBD1. Looked up from germline, CDR1 is WNHNN and CDR2 is SYGVQD (reference sequence). V trimming: 0 bases; J trimming: 3 bases; junction bases outside the gene matches: 6. The CDR3 extends over 16 amino acids. In DNA, the CDR3 is TGCGCCAGCAGTGAGTCGGGCAGGGGGCTGGAAGAGACCCAGTACTTC. Its protein is CASSESGRGLEETQYF.

Here the CDR3 DNA reads TGCGCCAGCAGCCCTGACCCGGGACACAATAATTCACCCCTCCACTTT. Translated, it gives CASSPDPGHNNSPLHF. The J gene is TRBJ1-6, the V gene TRBV4-1; TRBD1 might be the D (6 bases). V dropped 4 bases and J dropped 5 bases, with 15 bases sitting between them. The CDR3 covers 16 residues. Germline CDR1 MGHRA, CDR2 YSYEKL.